This is a list of T cell receptor beta chains from one sample in a study of T cell responses to AZD1222 COVID-19 vaccine. Generated by immunoSEQ multiplex PCR, the TCRdb table keeps only in-frame clones and is missing some. The profile covers about 130,000 clones, with around 84% appearing a single time and around 24% taken by the ten largest. The sequences come from peripheral blood, collected on day 0 of AZD1222 vaccination. The receptors originated from an adult in good health. Each CDR3 is given without its conserved first and last residue. The order of the fields is J gene, V gene, CDR3 protein.

j_gene: TRBJ1-5; v_gene: TRBV5-5; CDR3aa: ASSLAGFQPQH
j_gene: TRBJ1-6; v_gene: TRBV5-1; CDR3aa: ASSLEYSENSPLH
j_gene: TRBJ2-2; v_gene: TRBV19; CDR3aa: ASSISGRPTGELF
j_gene: TRBJ2-7; v_gene: TRBV11-3; CDR3aa: ASSLDRDEQY
j_gene: TRBJ1-5; v_gene: TRBV21-1; CDR3aa: ASGDRGPYSNQPQH
j_gene: TRBJ2-3; v_gene: TRBV7-9; CDR3aa: ASTEDPARTDTQY
j_gene: TRBJ1-3; v_gene: TRBV6-5; CDR3aa: ASRAGSISGNTIY
j_gene: TRBJ2-7; v_gene: TRBV4-3; CDR3aa: ASSQHVTGPYSYEQY
j_gene: TRBJ2-1; v_gene: TRBV5-4; CDR3aa: ASSSPTSRGEQF
j_gene: TRBJ2-7; v_gene: TRBV5-1; CDR3aa: ASSQSTGGNEQY
j_gene: TRBJ1-1; v_gene: TRBV2; CDR3aa: ASATSGNTEAF
j_gene: TRBJ2-3; v_gene: TRBV27; CDR3aa: ASSSLATRDTQY
j_gene: TRBJ2-5; v_gene: TRBV7-7; CDR3aa: ASSLVGGDVETQY
j_gene: TRBJ2-7; v_gene: TRBV28; CDR3aa: ASSAWDNKPYEQY
j_gene: TRBJ1-5; v_gene: TRBV19; CDR3aa: ASSYREKYQPQH
j_gene: TRBJ1-1; v_gene: TRBV5-1; CDR3aa: ASNPDSPGTEAF
j_gene: TRBJ1-4; v_gene: TRBV28; CDR3aa: ASSSTGQGTEKLF
j_gene: TRBJ2-1; v_gene: TRBV5-6; CDR3aa: ASSLENPPSYNEQF
j_gene: TRBJ1-2; v_gene: TRBV6-2/TRBV6-3; CDR3aa: ASIPHRGGSYGYT
j_gene: TRBJ1-2; v_gene: TRBV30; CDR3aa: AWSQVNYGYT
j_gene: TRBJ2-7; v_gene: TRBV4-1; CDR3aa: ASSQPFETYEQY
j_gene: TRBJ1-4; v_gene: TRBV5-1; CDR3aa: ASSSRGLIEKLF
j_gene: TRBJ2-7; v_gene: TRBV7-9; CDR3aa: ASSSVTGVFYEQY
j_gene: TRBJ1-6; v_gene: TRBV6-2/TRBV6-3; CDR3aa: ASSFRGNNSPLH
j_gene: TRBJ2-3; v_gene: TRBV9; CDR3aa: ASSVGQWVTDTQY
j_gene: TRBJ2-2; v_gene: TRBV2; CDR3aa: ASSEERSGELF
j_gene: TRBJ1-6; v_gene: TRBV9; CDR3aa: ASSGSRDRGSLYNSPLH
j_gene: TRBJ1-5; v_gene: TRBV6-2/TRBV6-3; CDR3aa: ASSYSLTPGDPSNQPQH
j_gene: TRBJ2-7; v_gene: TRBV5-1; CDR3aa: ASSLAVQTLSYEQY
j_gene: TRBJ2-7; v_gene: TRBV18; CDR3aa: ASSGAGGSYEQY
j_gene: TRBJ1-2; v_gene: TRBV5-4; CDR3aa: ASSQAYGTAGYT
j_gene: TRBJ1-1; v_gene: TRBV6-5; CDR3aa: ASSTTGVRTEAF
j_gene: TRBJ2-2; v_gene: TRBV11-2; CDR3aa: ASSATGGRTGELF
j_gene: TRBJ1-3; v_gene: TRBV19; CDR3aa: ASSTQDRAGNTIY
j_gene: TRBJ1-1; v_gene: TRBV18; CDR3aa: ASSPRGRNTEAF
j_gene: TRBJ2-1; v_gene: TRBV7-2; CDR3aa: ASRGRGGGNEQF
j_gene: TRBJ1-1; v_gene: TRBV4-1; CDR3aa: ASSRGQGLDTEAF
j_gene: TRBJ1-2; v_gene: TRBV16; CDR3aa: ASSQSASQNYGYT
j_gene: TRBJ1-2; v_gene: TRBV7-9; CDR3aa: ASSLALDFNYGYT
j_gene: TRBJ1-3; v_gene: TRBV28; CDR3aa: ASSLGGAGNTIY
j_gene: TRBJ2-2; v_gene: TRBV7-3; CDR3aa: ASSAQRLSGTGDTGELF
j_gene: TRBJ1-2; v_gene: TRBV9; CDR3aa: ASSSGAQGFL
j_gene: TRBJ2-1; v_gene: TRBV6-5; CDR3aa: ASSYLSENEQF